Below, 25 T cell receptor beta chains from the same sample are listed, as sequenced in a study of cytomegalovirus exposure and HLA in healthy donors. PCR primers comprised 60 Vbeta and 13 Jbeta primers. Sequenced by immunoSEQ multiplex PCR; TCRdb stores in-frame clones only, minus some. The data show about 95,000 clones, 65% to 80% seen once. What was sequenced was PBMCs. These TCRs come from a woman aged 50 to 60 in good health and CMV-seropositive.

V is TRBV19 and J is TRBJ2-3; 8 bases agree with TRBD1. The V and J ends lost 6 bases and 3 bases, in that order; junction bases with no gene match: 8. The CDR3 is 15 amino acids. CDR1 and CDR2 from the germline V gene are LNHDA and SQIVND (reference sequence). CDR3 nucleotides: TGTGCCAGTAGATGGGCGGACAGGGTTACAGATACGCAGTATTTT. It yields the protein CASRWADRVTDTQYF.

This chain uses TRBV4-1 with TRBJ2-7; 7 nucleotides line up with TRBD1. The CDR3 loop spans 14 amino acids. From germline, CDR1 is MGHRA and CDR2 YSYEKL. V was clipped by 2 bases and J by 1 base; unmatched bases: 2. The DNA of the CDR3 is TGCGCCAGCAGCCAAAACAGGGGTTCCTACGAGCAGTACTTC. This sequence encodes CASSQNRGSYEQYF.

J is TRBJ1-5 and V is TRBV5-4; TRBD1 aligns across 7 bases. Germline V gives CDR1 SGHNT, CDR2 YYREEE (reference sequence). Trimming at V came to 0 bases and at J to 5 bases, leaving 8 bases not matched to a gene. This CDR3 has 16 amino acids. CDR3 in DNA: TGTGCCAGCAGCTTGGGGGCAGGGGGTCAGGATCAGCCCCAGCATTTT. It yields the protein CASSLGAGGQDQPQHF.

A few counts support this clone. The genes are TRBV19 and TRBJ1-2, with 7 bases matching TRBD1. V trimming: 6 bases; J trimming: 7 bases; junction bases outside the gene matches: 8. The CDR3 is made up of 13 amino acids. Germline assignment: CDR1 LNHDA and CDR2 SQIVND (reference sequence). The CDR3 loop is CASSPDRWGGYTF. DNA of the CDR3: TGTGCCAGTAGCCCGGACAGGTGGGGTGGCTACACCTTC.

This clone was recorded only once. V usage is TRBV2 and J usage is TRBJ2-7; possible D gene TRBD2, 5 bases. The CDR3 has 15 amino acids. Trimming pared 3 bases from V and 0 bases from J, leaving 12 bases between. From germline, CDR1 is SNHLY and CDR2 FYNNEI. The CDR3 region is CASSDWQDYSYEQYF. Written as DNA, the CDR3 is TGTGCCAGCAGTGACTGGCAAGACTACTCCTACGAGCAGTACTTC.

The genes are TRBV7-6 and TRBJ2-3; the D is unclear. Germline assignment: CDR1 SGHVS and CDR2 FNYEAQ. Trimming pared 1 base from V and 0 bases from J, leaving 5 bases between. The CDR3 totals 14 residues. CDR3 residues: CASSLDPSTDTQYF. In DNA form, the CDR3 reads TGTGCCAGCAGCTTAGATCCAAGCACAGATACGCAGTATTTT.

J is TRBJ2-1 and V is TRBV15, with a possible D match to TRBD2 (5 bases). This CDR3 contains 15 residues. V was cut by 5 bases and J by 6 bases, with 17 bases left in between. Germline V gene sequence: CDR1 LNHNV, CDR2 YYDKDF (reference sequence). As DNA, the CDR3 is TGTGCCACCAGCGCCTCTCTAGGACTTACCAATGAGCAGTTCTTC. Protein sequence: CATSASLGLTNEQFF.

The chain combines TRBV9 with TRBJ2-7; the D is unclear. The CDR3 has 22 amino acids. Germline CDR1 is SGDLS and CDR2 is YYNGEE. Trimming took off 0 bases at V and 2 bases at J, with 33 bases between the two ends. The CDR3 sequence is CASSVVVSCWLSRSRFTYEQYF. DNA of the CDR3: TGTGCCAGCAGCGTAGTAGTTTCCTGCTGGCTTTCTCGGAGCCGCTTTACCTACGAGCAGTACTTC.

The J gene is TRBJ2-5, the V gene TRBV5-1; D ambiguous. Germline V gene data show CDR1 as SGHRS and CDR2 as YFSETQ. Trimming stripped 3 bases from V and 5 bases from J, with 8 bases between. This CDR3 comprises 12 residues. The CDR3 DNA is TGCGCCAGCAGCTACCAACGGGAGACCCAGTACTTC. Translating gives CASSYQRETQYF.

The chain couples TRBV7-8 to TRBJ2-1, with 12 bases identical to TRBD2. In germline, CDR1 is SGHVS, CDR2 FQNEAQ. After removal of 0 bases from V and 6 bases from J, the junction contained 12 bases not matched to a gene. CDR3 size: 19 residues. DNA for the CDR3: TGTGCCAGCAGCTTAGCGCGGGTCGCGACTAGCGGGAGAATCAATGAGCAGTTCTTC. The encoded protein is CASSLARVATSGRINEQFF.

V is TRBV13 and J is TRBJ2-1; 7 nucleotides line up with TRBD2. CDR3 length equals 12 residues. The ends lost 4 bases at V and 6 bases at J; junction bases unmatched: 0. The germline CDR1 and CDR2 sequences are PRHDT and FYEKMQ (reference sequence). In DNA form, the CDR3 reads TGTGCCAGCAGCTCTAGCGGCAATGAGCAGTTCTTC. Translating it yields CASSSSGNEQFF. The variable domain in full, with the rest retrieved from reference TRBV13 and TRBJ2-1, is AAGVIQSPRHLIKEKRETATLKCYPIPRHDTVYWYQQGPGQDPQFLISFYEKMQSDKGSIPDRFSAQQFSDYHSELNMSSLELGDSALYFCASSSSGNEQFFGPGTRLTVL.

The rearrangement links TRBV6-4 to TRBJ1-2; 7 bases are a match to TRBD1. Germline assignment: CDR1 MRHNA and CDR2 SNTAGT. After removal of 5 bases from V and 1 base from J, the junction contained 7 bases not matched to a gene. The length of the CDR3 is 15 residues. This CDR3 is CASSTDRVYNYGYTF. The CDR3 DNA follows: TGTGCCAGCAGTACAGACAGGGTGTATAACTATGGCTACACCTTC.

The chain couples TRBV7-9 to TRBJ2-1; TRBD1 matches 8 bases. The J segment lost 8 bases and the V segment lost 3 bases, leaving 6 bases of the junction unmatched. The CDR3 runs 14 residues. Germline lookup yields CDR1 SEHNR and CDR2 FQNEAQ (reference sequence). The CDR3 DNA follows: TGTGCCAGCAGCTTGAGGGACAGGTTCCATGAGCAGTTCTTC. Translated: CASSLRDRFHEQFF.

The CDR3 nucleotides read TGTGCCAGCAGCTCCGCCGGGGTTTGGGAGCAGTTCTTC. This gives the protein CASSSAGVWEQFF. The chain joins TRBV7-9 to TRBJ2-1; D might be TRBD2 (5 bases). The CDR3 is made up of 13 amino acids. The V and J ends lost 4 bases and 10 bases respectively, with 14 bases between them. In germline, CDR1 is SEHNR, CDR2 FQNEAQ (reference sequence).

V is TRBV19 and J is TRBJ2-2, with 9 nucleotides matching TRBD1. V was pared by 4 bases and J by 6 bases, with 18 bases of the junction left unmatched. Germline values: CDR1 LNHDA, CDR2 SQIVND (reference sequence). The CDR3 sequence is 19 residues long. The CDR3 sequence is CASSKTQLTGGAGSGELFF. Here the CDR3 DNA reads TGTGCCAGTAGTAAGACCCAACTTACAGGGGGCGCGGGGTCCGGGGAGCTGTTTTTT.

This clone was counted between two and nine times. CDR3 sequence: CATSRDLGGGMDQPQHF. CDR3 coding DNA: TGTGCCACCAGCAGAGATCTCGGGGGGGGGATGGATCAGCCCCAGCATTTT. The J gene is TRBJ1-5, the V gene TRBV15, with TRBD1 as a possible D gene (5 bases). Germline V gene sequence: CDR1 LNHNV, CDR2 YYDKDF (reference sequence). V lost 0 bases and J 5 bases, leaving 17 bases between the germline ends. This CDR3 region has 17 residues.

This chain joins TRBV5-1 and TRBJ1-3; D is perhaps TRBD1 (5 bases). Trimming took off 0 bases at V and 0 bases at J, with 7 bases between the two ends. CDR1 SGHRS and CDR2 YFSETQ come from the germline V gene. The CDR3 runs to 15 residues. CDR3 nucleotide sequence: TGCGCCAGCAGCTTGGGTGGACACTCTGGAAACACCATATATTTT. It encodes CASSLGGHSGNTIYF. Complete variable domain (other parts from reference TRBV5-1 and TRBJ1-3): KAGVTQTPRYLIKTRGQQVTLSCSPISGHRSVSWYQQTPGQGLQFLFEYFSETQRNKGNFPGRFSGRQFSNSRSEMNVSTLELGDSALYLCASSLGGHSGNTIYFGEGSWLTVV.

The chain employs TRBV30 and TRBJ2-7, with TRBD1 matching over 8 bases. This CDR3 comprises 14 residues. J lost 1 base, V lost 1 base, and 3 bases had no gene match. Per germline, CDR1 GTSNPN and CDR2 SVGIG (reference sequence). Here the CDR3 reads CAWSGQGLSYEQYF. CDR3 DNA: TGTGCCTGGAGTGGACAGGGGTTATCCTACGAGCAGTACTTC.

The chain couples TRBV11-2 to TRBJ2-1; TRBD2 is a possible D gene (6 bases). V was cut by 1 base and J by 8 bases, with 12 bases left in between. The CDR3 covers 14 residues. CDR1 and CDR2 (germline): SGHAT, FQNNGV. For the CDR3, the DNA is TGTGCCAGCAGCTTAGGAATCAGGGAGGATGAGCAGTTCTTC. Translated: CASSLGIREDEQFF. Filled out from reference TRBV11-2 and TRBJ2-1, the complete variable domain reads EAGVAQSPRYKIIEKRQSVAFWCNPISGHATLYWYQQILGQGPKLLIQFQNNGVVDDSQLPKDRFSAERLKGVDSTLKIQPAKLEDSAVYLCASSLGIREDEQFFGPGTRLTVL.

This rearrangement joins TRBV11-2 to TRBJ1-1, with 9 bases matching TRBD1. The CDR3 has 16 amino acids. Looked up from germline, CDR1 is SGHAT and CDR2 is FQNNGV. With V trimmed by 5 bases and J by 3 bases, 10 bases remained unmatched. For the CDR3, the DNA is TGTGCCAGCAGCGCAGGACAGGGACAGGGAGACACTGAAGCTTTCTTT. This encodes CASSAGQGQGDTEAFF.

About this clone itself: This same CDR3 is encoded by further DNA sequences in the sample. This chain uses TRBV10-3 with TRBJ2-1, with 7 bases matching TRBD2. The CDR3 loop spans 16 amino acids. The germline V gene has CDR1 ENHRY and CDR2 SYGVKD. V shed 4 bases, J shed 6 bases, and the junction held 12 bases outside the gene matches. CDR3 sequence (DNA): TGTGCCATCAGTGGTGTTCGGGAGGCCGCCGGCAATGAGCAGTTCTTC. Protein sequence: CAISGVREAAGNEQFF.

As DNA, the CDR3 is TGTGCCAGCAGCGTATCCGCTGTAGGGGGCTCTGGAAACACCATATATTTT. This translates into CASSVSAVGGSGNTIYF. This chain connects TRBV9 to TRBJ1-3, with D possibly TRBD1 on 6 matching bases. With 1 base removed from V and 0 bases from J, the gap between germline ends came to 14 bases. The germline gives CDR1 SGDLS, CDR2 YYNGEE. The CDR3 runs 17 residues.

This chain's CDR3 is CASSHMDRITEAFF. CDR3 bases: TGTGCCAGCAGCCACATGGACAGGATCACTGAAGCTTTCTTT. The chain has TRBV25-1 and TRBJ1-1; 7 bases fit TRBD1. Germline CDR1 and CDR2: MGHDK and SYGVNS. The CDR3 sequence is 14 residues long. The V gene end was trimmed by 6 bases and the J gene end by 4 bases; junction bases not matched to a gene: 8.

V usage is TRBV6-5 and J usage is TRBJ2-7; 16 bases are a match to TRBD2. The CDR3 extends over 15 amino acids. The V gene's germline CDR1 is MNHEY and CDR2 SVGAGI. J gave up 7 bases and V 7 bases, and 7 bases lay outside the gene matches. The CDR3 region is CASTEGTSGRGEQYF. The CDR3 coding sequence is TGTGCCAGCACCGAAGGGACTAGCGGGAGGGGAGAGCAGTACTTC.

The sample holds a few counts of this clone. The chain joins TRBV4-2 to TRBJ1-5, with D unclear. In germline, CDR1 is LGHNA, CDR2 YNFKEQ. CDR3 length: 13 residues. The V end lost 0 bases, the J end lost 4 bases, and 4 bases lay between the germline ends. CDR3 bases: TGTGCCAGCAGCCAAGAAGCAAATCAGCCCCAGCATTTT. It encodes CASSQEANQPQHF.